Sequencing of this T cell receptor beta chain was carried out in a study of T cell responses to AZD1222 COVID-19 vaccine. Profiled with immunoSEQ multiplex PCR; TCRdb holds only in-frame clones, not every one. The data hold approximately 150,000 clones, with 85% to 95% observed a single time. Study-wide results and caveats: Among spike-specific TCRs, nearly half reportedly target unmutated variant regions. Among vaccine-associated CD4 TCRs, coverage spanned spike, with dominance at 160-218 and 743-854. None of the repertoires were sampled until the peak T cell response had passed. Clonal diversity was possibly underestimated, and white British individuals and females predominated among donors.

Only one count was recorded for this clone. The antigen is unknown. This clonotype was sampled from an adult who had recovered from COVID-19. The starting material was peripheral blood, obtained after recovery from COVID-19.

The chain's CDR3 is CASSQRTGGLNYGYTF. Here the CDR3 DNA reads TGTGCCAGCAGCCAACGGACAGGGGGTCTAAACTATGGCTACACCTTC. The chain recombines TRBV14 with TRBJ1-2; TRBD1 matches at 10 bases. Germline V CDR1 and CDR2: SGHDN, FVKESK. This CDR3 has 16 residues. V lost 2 bases to trimming and J lost 2 bases; unmatched junction nucleotides: 5.